This T cell receptor (beta chain) was identified during a study of blood T cell repertoires in COVID-19. Study information: T cells, B-cell-depleted T cells, or PBMCs supplied cDNA or gDNA.

J lost 4 bases, V lost 0 bases, and 5 bases had no gene match. Germline CDR1 reads GTSNPN; CDR2 reads SVGIG (reference sequence). The CDR3 spans 15 residues. Here immunoSEQ multiplex PCR was the method, and the copy in TCRdb shows in-frame clones only, minus some. Altogether about 200,000 clones are present, about nine tenths being singletons, with the ten largest covering 3.5% to 4.5%. The age range of participants was about 18 to 90 years, with residence in 20 to 25 US areas. Which cohort a participant joined came from the clinical history participants gave. This receptor was identified in a woman aged 25 to 39 with acute COVID-19. The V gene is TRBV30, the J gene TRBJ2-4, with 8 bases lining up with TRBD2. The sequenced sample consisted of PBMCs or T cells enriched from blood (not recorded which). CDR3 amino acids: CAWSVRGGRKNIQYF. The CDR3 coding sequence is TGTGCCTGGAGTGTACGCGGGGGGCGTAAAAACATTCAGTACTTC.